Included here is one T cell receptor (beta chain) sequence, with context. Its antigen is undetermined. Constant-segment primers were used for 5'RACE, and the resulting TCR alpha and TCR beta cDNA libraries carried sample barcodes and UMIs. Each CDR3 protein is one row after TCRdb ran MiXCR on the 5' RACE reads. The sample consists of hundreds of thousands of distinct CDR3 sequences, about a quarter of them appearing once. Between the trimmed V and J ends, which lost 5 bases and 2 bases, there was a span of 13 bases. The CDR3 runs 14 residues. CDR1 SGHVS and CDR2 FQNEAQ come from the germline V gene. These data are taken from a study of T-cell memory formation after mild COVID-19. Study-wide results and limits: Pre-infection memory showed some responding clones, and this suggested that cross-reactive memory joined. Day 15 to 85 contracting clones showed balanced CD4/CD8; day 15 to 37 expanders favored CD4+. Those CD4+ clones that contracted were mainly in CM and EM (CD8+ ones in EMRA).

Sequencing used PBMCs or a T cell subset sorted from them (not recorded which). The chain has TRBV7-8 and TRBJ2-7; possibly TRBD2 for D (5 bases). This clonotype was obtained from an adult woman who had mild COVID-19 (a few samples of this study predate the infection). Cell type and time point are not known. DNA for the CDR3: TGTGCCAGCAGCCTTCGGGGTCCCACCTACGAGCAGTACTTC. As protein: CASSLRGPTYEQYF.